One and the same sample provided the 8 T cell receptor beta chains below, sequenced in a study of regulatory T cells. These TCRs' antigens remain unknown. The PCR used 52 TRBV and 13 TRBJ primers. Generated by immunoSEQ multiplex PCR, the TCRdb table keeps only in-frame clones and is missing some. Here the sample spans tens of thousands of clones, 93% being singletons. Notes on the study in general: In CD3G-deficient patients, conventional CD4+ T cells were enriched for hydrophobic CDR3 residues at positions 6 and 7.

Sequenced input: conventional CD4+ T cells sorted from blood. The receptors shown here come from a child aged 2-15 years with CD3G deficiency.

The CDR3 loop reads CASSVVQLNGGELFF. Written as DNA, the CDR3 is TGTGCCAGCAGTGTAGTGCAGCTAAACGGCGGGGAGCTGTTTTTT. This chain links TRBV6-1 with TRBJ2-2; no reliable D call. Per germline, CDR1 MNHNS and CDR2 SASEGT. V lost 4 bases and J 7 bases, leaving 16 bases between the germline ends. CDR3 size: 15 residues.

The chain links TRBV5-1 to TRBJ2-3; 9 nucleotides agree with TRBD2. V was pared by 1 base and J by 2 bases, with 14 bases of the junction left unmatched. Looked up from germline, CDR1 is SGHRS and CDR2 is YFSETQ. CDR3 length equals 19 residues. Written as DNA, the CDR3 is TGCGCCAGCAGCTTGAGAACGGGAGTGACTAGCGGTTCCACAGATACGCAGTATTTT. Its protein is CASSLRTGVTSGSTDTQYF.

The rearrangement links TRBV28 to TRBJ1-5, with D maybe TRBD1 (5 bases). V was trimmed by 2 bases and J by 6 bases, leaving 8 bases between them. The CDR3 extends over 13 amino acids. The germline CDR1 and CDR2 sequences are MDHEN and SYDVKM. CDR3 residues: CASSLRDRQPQHF. For the CDR3, the DNA is TGTGCCAGCAGTTTACGGGACCGTCAGCCCCAGCATTTT.

The chain couples TRBV19 to TRBJ2-2; 7 bases fit TRBD2. With V trimmed by 3 bases and J by 1 base, 2 bases remained unmatched. The CDR3 covers 15 residues. Germline CDR1 is LNHDA and CDR2 is SQIVND (reference sequence). CDR3 in amino acids: CASSMSGGNTGELFF. Written as DNA, the CDR3 is TGTGCCAGTAGTATGTCGGGAGGGAACACCGGGGAGCTGTTTTTT.

The rearrangement links TRBV5-1 to TRBJ2-7, with D possibly TRBD2 on 6 matching bases. The V gene lost 0 bases and the J gene lost 4 bases, with 14 bases spanning the gap. CDR1 is SGHRS and CDR2 is YFSETQ in the germline V gene. CDR3 length: 15 amino acids. The CDR3 coding sequence is TGCGCCAGCAGCTTGGCATCGGGAGAGGCGTACGAGCAGTACTTC. Translated: CASSLASGEAYEQYF.

This chain joins TRBV19 and TRBJ2-1, with D perhaps TRBD2 (6 bases). V lost 6 bases and J lost 7, with 16 bases in between. The CDR3 consists of 14 residues. Germline lookup yields CDR1 LNHDA and CDR2 SQIVND (reference sequence). The CDR3 loop is CASRERLGSNEQFF. CDR3 nucleotide sequence: TGTGCCAGTAGAGAGAGACTAGGATCGAATGAGCAGTTCTTC. The complete variable domain, with remaining parts taken from reference TRBV19 and TRBJ2-1, reads DGGITQSPKYLFRKEGQNVTLSCEQNLNHDAMYWYRQDPGQGLRLIYYSQIVNDFQKGDIAEGYSVSREKKESFPLTVTSAQKNPTAFYLCASRERLGSNEQFFGPGTRLTVL.

This clone has just one count. The chain links TRBV28 to TRBJ2-1, with 8 bases fitting TRBD2. The CDR3 has 14 amino acids. V shed 6 bases, J shed 7 bases, and the junction held 8 bases outside the gene matches. In germline, CDR1 is MDHEN, CDR2 SYDVKM. The CDR3 nucleotides read TGTGCCAGCAGCCAAGGACTAGCTGGGAATGAGCAGTTCTTC. Its translation is CASSQGLAGNEQFF.

The rearrangement links TRBV5-1 to TRBJ1-2; TRBD1 is a possible D gene (5 bases). Germline lookup yields CDR1 SGHRS and CDR2 YFSETQ. Trimming took off 6 bases at V and 9 bases at J, with 15 bases between the two ends. CDR3 length equals 12 residues. CDR3 amino acids: CASNPGRGRYTF. For the CDR3, the DNA is TGCGCCAGCAACCCCGGGAGGGGACGCTACACCTTC.